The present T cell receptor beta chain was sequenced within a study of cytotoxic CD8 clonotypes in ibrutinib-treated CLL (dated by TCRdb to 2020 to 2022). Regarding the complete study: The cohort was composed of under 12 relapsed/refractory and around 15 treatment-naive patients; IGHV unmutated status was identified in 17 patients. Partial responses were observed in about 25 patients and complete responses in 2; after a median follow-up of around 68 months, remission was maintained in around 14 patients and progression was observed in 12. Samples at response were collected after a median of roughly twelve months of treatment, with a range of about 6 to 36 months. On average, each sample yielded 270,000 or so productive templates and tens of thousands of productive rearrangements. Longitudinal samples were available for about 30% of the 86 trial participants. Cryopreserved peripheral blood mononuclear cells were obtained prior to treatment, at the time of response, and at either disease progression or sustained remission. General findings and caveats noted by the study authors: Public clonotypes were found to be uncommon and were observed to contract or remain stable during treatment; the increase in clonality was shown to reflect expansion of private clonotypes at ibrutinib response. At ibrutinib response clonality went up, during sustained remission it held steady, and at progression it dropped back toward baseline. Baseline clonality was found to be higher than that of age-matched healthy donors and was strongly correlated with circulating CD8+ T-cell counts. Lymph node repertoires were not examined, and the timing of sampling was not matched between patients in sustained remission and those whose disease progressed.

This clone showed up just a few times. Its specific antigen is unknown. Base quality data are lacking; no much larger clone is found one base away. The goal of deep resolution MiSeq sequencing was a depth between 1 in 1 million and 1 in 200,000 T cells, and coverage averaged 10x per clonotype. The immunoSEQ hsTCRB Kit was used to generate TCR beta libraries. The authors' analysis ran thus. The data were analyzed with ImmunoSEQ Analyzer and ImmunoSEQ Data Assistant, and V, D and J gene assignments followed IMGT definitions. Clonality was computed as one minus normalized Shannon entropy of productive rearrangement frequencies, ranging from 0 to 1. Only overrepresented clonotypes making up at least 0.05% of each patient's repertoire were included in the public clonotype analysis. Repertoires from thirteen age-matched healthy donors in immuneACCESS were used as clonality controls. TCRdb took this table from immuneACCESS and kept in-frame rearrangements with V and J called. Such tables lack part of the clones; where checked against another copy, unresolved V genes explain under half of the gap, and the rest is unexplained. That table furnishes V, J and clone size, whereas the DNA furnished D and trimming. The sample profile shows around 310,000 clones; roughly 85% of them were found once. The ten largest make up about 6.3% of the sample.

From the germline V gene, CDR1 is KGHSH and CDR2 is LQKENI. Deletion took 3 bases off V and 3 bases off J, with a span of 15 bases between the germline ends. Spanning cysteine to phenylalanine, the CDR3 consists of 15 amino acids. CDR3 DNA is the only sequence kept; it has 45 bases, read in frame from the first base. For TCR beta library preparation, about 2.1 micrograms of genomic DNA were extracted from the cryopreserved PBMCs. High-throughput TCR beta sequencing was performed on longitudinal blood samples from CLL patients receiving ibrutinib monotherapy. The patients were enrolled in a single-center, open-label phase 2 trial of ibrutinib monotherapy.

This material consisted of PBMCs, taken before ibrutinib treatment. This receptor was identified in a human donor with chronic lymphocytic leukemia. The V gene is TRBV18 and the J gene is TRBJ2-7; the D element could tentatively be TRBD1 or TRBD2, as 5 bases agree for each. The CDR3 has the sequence CASSPGPGPNYEQYF. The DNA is TGTGCCAGCTCACCGGGGCCGGGACCGAACTACGAGCAGTACTTC.